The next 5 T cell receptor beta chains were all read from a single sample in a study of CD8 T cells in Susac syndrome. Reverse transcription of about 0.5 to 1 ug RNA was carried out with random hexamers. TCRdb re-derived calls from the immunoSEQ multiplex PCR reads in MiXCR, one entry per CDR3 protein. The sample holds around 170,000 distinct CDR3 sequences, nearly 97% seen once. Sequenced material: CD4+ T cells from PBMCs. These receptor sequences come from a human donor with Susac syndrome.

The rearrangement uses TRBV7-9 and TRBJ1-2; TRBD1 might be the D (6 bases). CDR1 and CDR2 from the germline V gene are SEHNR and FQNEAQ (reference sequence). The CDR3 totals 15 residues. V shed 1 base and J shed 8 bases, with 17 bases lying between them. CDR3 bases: TGTGCCAGCAGCTTAGTTGACAGTCTAGGGGGAGGCTACACCTTC. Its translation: CASSLVDSLGGGYTF.

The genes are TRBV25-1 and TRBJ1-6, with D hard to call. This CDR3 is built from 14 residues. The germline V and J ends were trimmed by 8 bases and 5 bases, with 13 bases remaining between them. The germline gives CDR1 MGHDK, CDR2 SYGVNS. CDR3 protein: CASRAPGHNSPLHF. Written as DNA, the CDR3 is TGTGCCAGCCGCGCTCCGGGCCATAATTCACCCCTCCACTTT.

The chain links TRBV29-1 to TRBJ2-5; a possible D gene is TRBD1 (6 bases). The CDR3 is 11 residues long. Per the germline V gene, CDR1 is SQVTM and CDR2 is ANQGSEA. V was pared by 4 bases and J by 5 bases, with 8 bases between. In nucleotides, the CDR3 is TGCAGCGTTGGCCAGGGGGAGACCCAGTACTTC. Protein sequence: CSVGQGETQYF.

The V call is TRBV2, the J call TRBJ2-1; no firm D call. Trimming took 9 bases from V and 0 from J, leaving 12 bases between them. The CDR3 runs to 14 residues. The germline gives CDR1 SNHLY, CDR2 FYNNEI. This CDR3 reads CARASGSSYNEQFF. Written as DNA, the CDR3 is TGTGCCAGAGCCTCGGGTAGCTCCTACAATGAGCAGTTCTTC.

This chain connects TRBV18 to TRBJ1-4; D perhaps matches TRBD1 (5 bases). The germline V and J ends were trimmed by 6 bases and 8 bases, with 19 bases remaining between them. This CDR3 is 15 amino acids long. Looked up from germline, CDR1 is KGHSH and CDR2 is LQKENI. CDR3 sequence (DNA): TGTGCCAGCTCGAGGCAGCACGGGGCGGTAGAAAAACTGTTTTTT. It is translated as CASSRQHGAVEKLFF. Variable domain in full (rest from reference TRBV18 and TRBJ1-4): NAGVMQNPRHLVRRRGQEARLRCSPMKGHSHVYWYRQLPEEGLKFMVYLQKENIIDESGMPKERFSAEFPKEGPSILRIQQVVRGDSAAYFCASSRQHGAVEKLFFGSGTQLSVL.